Listed here are 6 T cell receptor beta chains from one sample, sequenced in a study of T-cell memory formation after mild COVID-19. Each CDR3 protein is one row after TCRdb ran MiXCR on the 5' RACE reads. The data hold 250,000 to 400,000 distinct CDR3 sequences, with about 13% observed a single time. Sequenced sample: PBMCs or a T cell subset sorted from them (not recorded which). Source of these receptors: a man younger than 30 who had mild COVID-19 (a few samples of this study predate the infection). Cell type and time point are not known.

V and J are TRBV4-3 and TRBJ2-5; tentative D call: TRBD1 (5 bases). This CDR3 comprises 15 residues. The germline V and J ends were trimmed by 0 bases and 3 bases, with 11 bases remaining between them. Germline V gene lookup returns CDR1 LGHNA and CDR2 YSLEER. The CDR3 coding sequence is TGCGCCAGCAGCCAAGAGAATGACAGTGAAGAGACCCAGTACTTC. This codes for CASSQENDSEETQYF.

The genes are TRBV20-1 and TRBJ1-5; D not resolved. The CDR3 length is 13 residues. Trimming stripped 3 bases from V and 4 bases from J, with 10 bases between. CDR1 is DFQATT, CDR2 SNEGSKA, per germline (reference sequence). Here the CDR3 reads CSASRRLNQPQHF. The CDR3 DNA reads TGCAGTGCTAGTCGGCGGTTGAATCAGCCCCAGCATTTT.

V usage is TRBV3-1 and J usage is TRBJ1-3; D is undetermined. CDR1 is LGHDT and CDR2 is YNNKEL in the germline V gene (reference sequence). CDR3 length: 13 amino acids. V lost 2 bases to trimming and J lost 8 bases, with 10 bases between them. CDR3: CASSQSERDTIYF. The CDR3 DNA reads as TGTGCCAGCAGCCAATCGGAGAGAGACACCATATATTTT.

V usage is TRBV20-1 and J usage is TRBJ2-3, with D possibly being TRBD1 or TRBD2 (6 bases each). The V gene's germline CDR1 is DFQATT and CDR2 SNEGSKA (reference sequence). The CDR3 spans 16 residues. Trimming cost V 0 bases and J 2 bases, with 15 bases left between them. The CDR3 region is CSARDTGGVFTDTQYF. CDR3 sequence (DNA): TGCAGTGCTAGAGATACCGGGGGCGTGTTCACAGATACGCAGTATTTT.

The genes are TRBV20-1 and TRBJ2-7; possibly TRBD1 or TRBD2 for D (5 bases each). Germline CDR1 reads DFQATT; CDR2 reads SNEGSKA (reference sequence). This CDR3 spans 14 amino acids. The germline V and J ends were trimmed by 0 bases and 5 bases, with 14 bases remaining between them. CDR3: CSARDPGGINEQYF. The CDR3 bases are TGCAGTGCTAGAGATCCTGGGGGAATCAACGAGCAGTACTTC.

This clonotype was seen a few times. V gene TRBV7-3 combines with J gene TRBJ2-1; D is undetermined. Germline V gene sequence: CDR1 SGHTA, CDR2 FQGTGA. The CDR3 covers 14 residues. The V end lost 5 bases, the J end lost 8 bases, and 16 bases lay between the germline ends. The chain's CDR3 is CASSPLPSTDEQFF. As DNA, the CDR3 is TGTGCCAGCAGCCCCTTACCGAGCACGGATGAGCAGTTCTTC.